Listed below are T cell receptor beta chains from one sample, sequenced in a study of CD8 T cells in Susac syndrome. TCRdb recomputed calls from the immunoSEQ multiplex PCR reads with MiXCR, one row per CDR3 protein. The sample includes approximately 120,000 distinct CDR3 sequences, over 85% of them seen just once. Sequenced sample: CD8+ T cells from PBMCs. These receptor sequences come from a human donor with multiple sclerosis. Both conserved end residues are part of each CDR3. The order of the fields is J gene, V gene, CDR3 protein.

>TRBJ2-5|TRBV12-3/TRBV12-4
CASSWNRSPQETQYF
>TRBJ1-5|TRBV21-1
CASSKEAQVPQHF
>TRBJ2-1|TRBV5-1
CASSLKDGNNEQFF
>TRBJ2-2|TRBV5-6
CASRQGTGELFF
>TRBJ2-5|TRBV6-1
CASGPWGSQETQYF
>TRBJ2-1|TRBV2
CASSEDGLAGNLSNEQFF
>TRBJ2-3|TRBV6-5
CASSLGTGLTDTQYF
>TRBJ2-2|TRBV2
CASSHQGEGTGELFF
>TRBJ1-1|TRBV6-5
CASSYPLPNRAPNTEAFF
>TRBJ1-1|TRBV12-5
CASGFTQTRNTEAFF
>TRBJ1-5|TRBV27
CASSLNRDTQPQHF
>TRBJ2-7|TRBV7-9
CASSPNAGTSGVPYEQYF
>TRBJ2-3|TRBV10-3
CATKTGSSTDTQYF
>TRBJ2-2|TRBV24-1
CATSDLTGRGTGELFF
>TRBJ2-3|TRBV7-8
CASSPQVAGGPQYF
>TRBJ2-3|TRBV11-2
CASSLPAEDTQYF
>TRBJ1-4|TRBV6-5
CASSYRDRDLEKLFF
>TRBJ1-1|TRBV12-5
CASGVGQGGNTEAFF
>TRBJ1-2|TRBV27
CASRAGTGPHGYTF
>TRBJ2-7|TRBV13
CASSSGQGAAEQYF
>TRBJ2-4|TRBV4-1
CASSQARTAKNIQYF
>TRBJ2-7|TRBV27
CASSLGQGSDEQYF
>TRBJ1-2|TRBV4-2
CASSQDRQASYGYTF
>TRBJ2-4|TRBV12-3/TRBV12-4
CASSLTPTDPAKNIQYF
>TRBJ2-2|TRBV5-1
CASSKHRENTGELFF
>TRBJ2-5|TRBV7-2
CASSSGTTIQETQYF
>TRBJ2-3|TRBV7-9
CASSPLAGGSDTQYF
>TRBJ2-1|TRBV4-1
CASSQVREGRSVEQFF
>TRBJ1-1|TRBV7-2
CASSLTRTRTEAFF
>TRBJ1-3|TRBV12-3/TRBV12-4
CASSLEGQYSGNTIYF
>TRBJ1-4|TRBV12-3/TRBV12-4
CASSTRNPEKLFF
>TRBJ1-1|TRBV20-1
CSVPGMNTEAFF